This T cell receptor (beta chain) was sequenced in a study of identical twins. Overall study findings and caveats: Models underestimated TCR alpha sharing (out-of-frame) in monozygotic twins.

To note about this clonotype: Its antigen is not identified.

TCRdb re-derived calls from the 5' RACE reads in MiXCR, one entry per CDR3 protein. The table lists some 1,600,000 distinct CDR3 sequences, less than 40% of them singletons. Sequenced input: cord blood. The clonotype originates from a newborn girl in good health.

The CDR3 loop is CASSQQGGPSYEQYF. DNA for the CDR3: TGTGCCAGCAGCCAGCAGGGAGGGCCGTCCTACGAGCAGTACTTC. J is TRBJ2-7 and V is TRBV4-2; TRBD2 aligns across 7 bases. This CDR3 has 15 residues. The V segment lost 3 bases and the J segment 1 base; nucleotides outside the gene matches: 6. Germline assignment: CDR1 LGHNA and CDR2 YNFKEQ.